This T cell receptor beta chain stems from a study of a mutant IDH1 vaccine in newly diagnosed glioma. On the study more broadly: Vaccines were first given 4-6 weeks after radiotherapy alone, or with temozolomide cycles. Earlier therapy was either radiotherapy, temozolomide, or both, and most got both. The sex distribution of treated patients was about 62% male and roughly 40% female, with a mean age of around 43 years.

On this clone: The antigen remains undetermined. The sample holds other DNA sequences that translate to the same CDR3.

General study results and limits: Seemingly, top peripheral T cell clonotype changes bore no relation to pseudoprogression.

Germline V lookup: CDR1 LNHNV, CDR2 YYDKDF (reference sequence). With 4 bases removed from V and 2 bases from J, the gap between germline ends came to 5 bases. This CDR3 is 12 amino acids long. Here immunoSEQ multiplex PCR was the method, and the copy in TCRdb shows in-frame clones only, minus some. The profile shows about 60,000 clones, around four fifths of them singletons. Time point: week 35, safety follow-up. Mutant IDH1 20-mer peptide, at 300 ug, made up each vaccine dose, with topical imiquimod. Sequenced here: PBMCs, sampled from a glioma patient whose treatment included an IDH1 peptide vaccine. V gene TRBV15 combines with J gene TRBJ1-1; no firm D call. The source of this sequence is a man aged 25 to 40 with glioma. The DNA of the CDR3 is TGTGCCACCAGCACACCCAACACTGAAGCTTTCTTT. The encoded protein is CATSTPNTEAFF.